The source of this T cell receptor beta chain is a study of technical replicates of blood from a handful of donors. Sequencing was performed with immunoSEQ multiplex PCR; in TCRdb, only in-frame clones are kept and a portion is missing. The sample records about 16,000 clones, roughly nine tenths being singletons. CDR1 SGHVS and CDR2 FQNEAQ come from the germline V gene. Trimming pared 3 bases from V and 2 bases from J, leaving 13 bases between. The length of the CDR3 is 15 residues. The sample holds a few counts of this clone. The sequenced sample was PBMCs. The chain combines TRBV7-8 with TRBJ1-1; D perhaps matches TRBD1 (6 bases). The receptor was isolated from a human donor in good health. DNA for the CDR3: TGTGCCAGCAGCTTTGTACAGGGTTCAAACACTGAAGCTTTCTTT. Translating gives CASSFVQGSNTEAFF.